This section outlines one T cell receptor (beta chain) sequence together with its context. The antigen it recognizes is unknown. It has no much larger one-base neighbor in the sample; base qualities were not kept. At diagnosis, tumor, uninvolved tumor-adjacent lung and peripheral blood were collected and then preserved as a mix of FFPE and fresh-frozen material. Blood samples were analyzed as peripheral blood mononuclear cells for TCR repertoire profiling. The immunoSEQ Assay was used to sequence TCR beta CDR3 regions from DNA. In the source study's methods: T cell density was computed as TCR beta template counts normalized to usable DNA estimated by amplifying housekeeping genes. Richness was estimated with the preseqR package, extrapolating to 400,000 templates for PBMC samples and 120,000 templates for tissue samples. Clonality was taken to be one minus Pielou's evenness. Tissue-enriched TCRs were identified through differential abundance testing performed on productive amino-acid clonotypes, with a minimum total count of 5 and an alpha of 0.1. The Jaccard Index and the Morisita Overlap Index were used to measure how much the repertoires overlapped between compartments. GLIPH grouped TCR beta CDR3s together with public tetramer-defined viral CDR3s, and a viral motif had to include at least three viral sequences and show V-gene enrichment. In TCRdb, the immuneACCESS table is reduced to in-frame sequences with V and J assigned. These tables do not hold every clone; where another copy was compared, an unresolved V gene accounts for under half, and the others remain unexplained. V and J calls and clone size are copied from that table; D and trimming were computed from the DNA. The sample table holds 70,000 to 100,000 clones, of which 70% to 90% were seen once. Nearly 9.5% of the sample rests with the top ten.

This record comes from a study of T cells in localized non-small cell lung cancer (dated by TCRdb to the early 2020s). Background on the whole study: T cell repertoires of 200 to 300 early-stage NSCLC patients were analyzed, with tumors being compared against uninvolved tumor-adjacent lungs. The mean age of the NSCLC patients was 60 to 85 years, with 130 or so men and around 100 women. The cohort comprised roughly 230 treatment-naïve NSCLC patients with resected, localized lung tumors. Paper-wide results and their limitations: Higher blood T cell density associated with longer overall survival, while higher adjacent-lung clonality associated with shorter survival. Because the study design was exploratory, TCR variables were selected using unadjusted p-values without false-discovery rate correction. Multi-region tumor sequencing was not performed, so intratumor heterogeneity could not be excluded. A median of around 57 of the top 100 tumor clones turned up in the paired uninvolved adjacent lung, and approximately 30 of those clones also ranked among the top 100 of that same adjacent lung. Uninvolved tumor-adjacent lung showed the highest T cell clonality, higher than tumor, which suggests more focused antigenic responses in the adjacent lung.

The germline V gene encodes CDR1 SGHKS and CDR2 YYEKEE (reference sequence). V was cut back by 4 bases and J by 5 bases, leaving a gap of 19 bases between them. Inclusive of the bounding cysteine and phenylalanine, the CDR3 is 15 residues long. Of the read, only the CDR3 DNA is kept; its 45 bases are in frame from base 1. The receptor comes from a female donor of 60 years or more with stage I lung adenocarcinoma. The sample in question was peripheral blood, obtained before any cancer treatment. The chain couples TRBV5-5 to TRBJ2-7, with the D call tentatively TRBD1 or TRBD2, each fitting 7 bases. The CDR3 has the sequence CASSPWGGGTDEQYF. DNA sequence: TGTGCCAGCAGCCCCTGGGGGGGAGGGACAGACGAGCAGTACTTC.